This T cell receptor (beta chain) was captured by sequencing in a study of blood T cell repertoires in COVID-19. Original processing methods: Cell counts per sample came from amplifying reference gene primers. TCRdb keeps only in-frame clones here, not all; method: immunoSEQ multiplex PCR. That table furnishes V, J and clone size, whereas the DNA furnished D and trimming. The sample has about 240,000 clones, roughly 90% seen once. The CDR3 covers 16 residues. Germline V gene sequence: CDR1 SGHRS, CDR2 YFSETQ. Trimming took 4 bases from V and 6 from J, leaving 19 bases between them. The sequenced sample was PBMCs or T cells enriched from blood (not recorded which). This receptor was taken from a middle-aged man who had recovered from COVID-19. V gene TRBV5-1 combines with J gene TRBJ1-4; maybe TRBD1 (5 bases). CDR3 loop: CASSLQGDVIYEKLFF. The DNA of the CDR3 is TGCGCCAGCAGCCTCCAGGGCGACGTCATATATGAAAAACTGTTTTTT.